The rows below give T cell receptor beta chains drawn from one sample of a study of graft-versus-host responses after intestinal transplantation. Here immunoSEQ multiplex PCR was the method, and the copy in TCRdb shows in-frame clones only, minus some. The table includes 13,000 or so clones, approximately 85% detected once. Sequencing used PBMCs, obtained after intestinal transplantation. These receptors were taken from a human patient who received an intestinal transplant, so some T cells may come from the graft donor. Each CDR3 is given with its conserved first and last residue. The D gene is left open where the match is weak. Clone sizes are given selectively: once, few, many, or a class where the clone is expanded.

D	V	size	J	CDR3	DNA
-	TRBV13	-	TRBJ2-3	CASSPSSADTQYF	TGTGCCAGCAGCCCTTCCAGCGCAGATACGCAGTATTTT
TRBD1	TRBV7-9	-	TRBJ1-3	CASSSRQGGPGNTIYF	TGTGCCAGCAGCTCCAGACAGGGAGGTCCTGGAAACACCATATATTTT
TRBD2	TRBV19	-	TRBJ2-1	CASSGLAGGSRGDEQFF	TGTGCCAGTAGTGGACTAGCGGGAGGAAGTAGGGGCGATGAGCAGTTCTTC
-	TRBV15	-	TRBJ2-1	CATSKFRDTHENEQFF	TGTGCCACCAGCAAGTTCCGGGACACCCATGAGAATGAGCAGTTCTTC
TRBD2	TRBV14	-	TRBJ2-3	CASSHLAGVWDPTDTQYF	TGTGCCAGCAGCCACCTAGCGGGAGTTTGGGATCCCACAGATACGCAGTATTTT
TRBD1	TRBV9	-	TRBJ1-3	CASSAGQGAGNTIYF	TGTGCCAGCAGCGCCGGACAGGGGGCCGGAAACACCATATATTTT
TRBD1	TRBV15	-	TRBJ2-1	CATSNRDRAMSSYNEQFF	TGTGCCACCAGCAACCGGGACAGGGCGATGAGCTCCTACAATGAGCAGTTCTTC
-	TRBV7-2	-	TRBJ2-7	CASSLSLVGWAEQYF	TGTGCCAGCAGCTTAAGTTTGGTAGGGTGGGCCGAGCAGTACTTC
-	TRBV29-1	-	TRBJ2-5	CSVQKGPQGETQYF	TGCAGCGTCCAAAAGGGGCCCCAGGGGGAGACCCAGTACTTC
-	TRBV5-1	-	TRBJ1-5	CASSYLGAGQPQHF	TGCGCCAGCAGCTACTTAGGGGCAGGGCAGCCCCAGCATTTT
-	TRBV19	-	TRBJ1-2	CASSSLDGNYGYTF	TGTGCCAGTAGTTCACTCGACGGTAACTATGGCTACACCTTC
-	TRBV7-8	-	TRBJ1-1	CASSLGRTNTEAFF	TGTGCCAGCAGCTTGGGACGGACGAACACTGAAGCTTTCTTT
-	TRBV5-4	once	TRBJ2-7	CASSLGRYEQYF	TGTGCCAGCAGCTTGGGGCGCTACGAGCAGTACTTC
TRBD2	TRBV9	-	TRBJ2-1	CASSLTSAHNEQFF	TGTGCCAGCTCTCTGACTAGCGCACACAATGAGCAGTTCTTC
-	TRBV7-8	-	TRBJ1-6	CASRGSSNSPLHF	TGTGCCAGCCGGGGTTCTAGTAATTCACCCCTCCACTTT
TRBD2	TRBV6-6	once	TRBJ2-1	CASSYLTSHFKDEQFF	TGTGCCAGCAGTTACCTGACTAGCCATTTTAAGGATGAGCAGTTCTTC
TRBD1	TRBV27	-	TRBJ1-1	CASSYSPGQVPPVTEAFF	TGTGCCAGCAGTTACTCCCCCGGACAGGTCCCGCCAGTCACTGAAGCTTTCTTT
-	TRBV7-8	-	TRBJ2-7	CASTFLLVDEQYF	TGTGCCAGCACCTTTCTTTTGGTTGACGAGCAGTACTTC
TRBD2	TRBV10-3	-	TRBJ2-5	CATARQGRGQETQYF	TGTGCCACCGCGAGGCAAGGGAGGGGCCAAGAGACCCAGTACTTC
-	TRBV18	-	TRBJ1-5	CASSPRGYSNQPQHF	TGTGCCAGCTCACCTCGGGGTTATAGCAATCAGCCCCAGCATTTT
-	TRBV7-8	-	TRBJ2-7	CASSLGGPVPYEQYF	TGTGCCAGCAGCCTCGGGGGGCCCGTCCCCTACGAGCAGTACTTC
TRBD2	TRBV2	-	TRBJ2-3	CATLAERGTDTQYF	TGTGCCACCCTAGCGGAGAGGGGCACAGATACGCAGTATTTT
-	TRBV9	few	TRBJ1-4	CASSVEGQAREKLFF	TGTGCCAGCAGCGTAGAAGGTCAAGCGAGGGAAAAACTGTTTTTT
TRBD2	TRBV2	-	TRBJ2-3	CASRSGRLEDTQYF	TGTGCCAGCCGTAGCGGGAGATTAGAGGATACGCAGTATTTT
TRBD2	TRBV19	-	TRBJ2-1	CASRRTGLAPSPAYNEQFF	TGTGCCAGTAGAAGAACCGGACTAGCCCCGAGTCCCGCCTACAATGAGCAGTTCTTC
TRBD2	TRBV5-1	-	TRBJ2-1	CASSPITSGKAVEQFF	TGCGCCAGCAGTCCTATTACTAGCGGGAAGGCGGTTGAGCAGTTCTTC
TRBD2	TRBV5-6	-	TRBJ2-7	CASSLETSGYYEQYF	TGTGCCAGCAGCTTGGAGACTAGCGGATACTACGAGCAGTACTTC
TRBD1	TRBV6-4	-	TRBJ2-2	CASSDGQENTGELFF	TGTGCCAGCAGTGATGGACAGGAGAACACCGGGGAGCTGTTTTTT
-	TRBV4-1	-	TRBJ2-7	CASSQTDSDYEQYF	TGCGCCAGCAGTCAAACCGACTCCGACTACGAGCAGTACTTC
TRBD1	TRBV2	few	TRBJ1-1	CASSLDRGDYTEAFF	TGTGCCAGCAGTCTAGACAGGGGTGATTACACTGAAGCTTTCTTT
-	TRBV19	-	TRBJ2-3	CASSIGNRPEDTQYF	TGTGCCAGTAGTATCGGAAACCGCCCCGAGGATACGCAGTATTTT
TRBD1	TRBV25-1	-	TRBJ2-7	CASSVLGTGGYEQYF	TGTGCCAGCAGTGTTTTAGGGACAGGGGGTTACGAGCAGTACTTC
TRBD2	TRBV19	-	TRBJ2-7	CASRKGLAGDYEQYF	TGTGCCAGTAGGAAGGGACTAGCGGGAGACTACGAGCAGTACTTC
-	TRBV5-1	-	TRBJ1-1	CASSLEGSMNTEAFF	TGCGCCAGCAGCTTGGAGGGTTCGATGAACACTGAAGCTTTCTTT
TRBD2	TRBV4-1	-	TRBJ2-7	CASSQDLAGALGEQYF	TGCGCCAGCAGCCAGGACCTAGCGGGAGCCTTGGGAGAGCAGTACTTC
TRBD1	TRBV28	-	TRBJ2-1	CASSPGTGGYWTYNEQFF	TGTGCCAGCAGTCCCGGGACAGGGGGCTACTGGACCTACAATGAGCAGTTCTTC
-	TRBV6-5	-	TRBJ1-2	CASTSPGGYGYTF	TGTGCCAGCACCTCTCCGGGTGGCTATGGCTACACCTTC
TRBD1	TRBV10-1	few	TRBJ2-2	CASSGTGRNGELFF	TGCGCCAGCTCCGGGACAGGGAGGAACGGGGAGCTGTTTTTT
-	TRBV9	-	TRBJ2-2	CASSVRGANTGELFF	TGTGCCAGCAGCGTCAGGGGCGCTAACACCGGGGAGCTGTTTTTT
TRBD2	TRBV5-1	-	TRBJ2-2	CASSPGTSGITETGELFF	TGCGCCAGCAGCCCCGGGACTAGCGGGATTACCGAAACGGGGGAGCTGTTTTTT
-	TRBV5-1	few	TRBJ1-2	CASSFTGNGYTF	TGCGCCAGCAGCTTCACGGGAAATGGCTACACCTTC
-	TRBV5-4	-	TRBJ2-1	CASSLAGNEQFF	TGTGCCAGCAGCTTGGCTGGGAATGAGCAGTTCTTC
TRBD1	TRBV7-8	-	TRBJ1-2	CASSLGQGADGYTF	TGTGCCAGCAGCTTGGGACAGGGGGCGGATGGCTACACCTTC
-	TRBV28	-	TRBJ2-1	CASSEGSIYNEQFF	TGTGCCAGCAGCGAAGGATCGATTTACAATGAGCAGTTCTTC
TRBD2	TRBV19	-	TRBJ2-2	CASMEVAGDRELFF	TGTGCCAGTATGGAGGTAGCGGGAGACCGGGAGCTGTTTTTT
-	TRBV10-2	few	TRBJ2-5	CASARDGDFQETQYF	TGCGCCAGCGCCCGGGACGGAGACTTCCAAGAGACCCAGTACTTC
-	TRBV27	-	TRBJ1-2	CASSLSLANYGYTF	TGTGCCAGCAGTTTATCGCTAGCTAACTATGGCTACACCTTC
TRBD1	TRBV6-5	-	TRBJ2-7	CASSLRTGIPYEQYF	TGTGCCAGCAGTTTAAGGACAGGGATTCCCTACGAGCAGTACTTC
TRBD1	TRBV11-2	-	TRBJ2-7	CASSRDRDEQYF	TGTGCCAGCAGCCGGGACAGGGACGAGCAGTACTTC
TRBD2	TRBV18	-	TRBJ2-5	CASSPPGLAGRETQYF	TGTGCCAGCTCACCACCGGGACTAGCGGGACGGGAGACCCAGTACTTC
-	TRBV28	large	TRBJ1-2	CASRGAGRGTLNYGYTF	TGTGCCAGCCGGGGGGCGGGGAGGGGGACTCTAAACTATGGCTACACCTTC
-	TRBV7-3	-	TRBJ1-1	CASSQGPRTEAFF	TGTGCCAGCAGCCAGGGTCCCCGGACTGAAGCTTTCTTT
-	TRBV27	-	TRBJ1-6	CASSLSYNSPLHF	TGTGCCAGCAGTTTATCCTATAATTCACCCCTCCACTTT
-	TRBV28	-	TRBJ2-3	CASSLGRTGTDTQYF	TGTGCCAGCAGTTTAGGTCGGACTGGCACAGATACGCAGTATTTT
-	TRBV5-1	-	TRBJ1-4	CASSSGQRTNEKLFF	TGCGCCAGCAGCTCCGGACAGCGAACTAATGAAAAACTGTTTTTT
-	TRBV6-5	few	TRBJ1-2	CASSYSRERFGYTF	TGTGCCAGCAGTTACTCAAGGGAGAGATTTGGCTACACCTTC
TRBD1	TRBV7-9	-	TRBJ2-7	CASSQRDSFSYEQYF	TGTGCCAGCAGCCAGAGGGACAGTTTCTCCTACGAGCAGTACTTC
TRBD1	TRBV13	-	TRBJ2-7	CASSLEGQKWEQYF	TGTGCCAGCAGCTTAGAGGGACAGAAGTGGGAGCAGTACTTC